These 32 T cell receptor beta chains share one sample of origin, sequenced in a study of blood T cell repertoires in COVID-19. Sequencing was performed with immunoSEQ multiplex PCR; in TCRdb, only in-frame clones are kept and a portion is missing. The sample consists of around 140,000 clones, approximately 89% of them appearing once. Sample: peripheral blood. These TCRs come from a man in his 60s with active or convalescent COVID-19.

The chain's CDR3 is CASGAGGKRWETQYF. The CDR3 bases are TGTGCCAGCGGGGCGGGAGGGAAGCGGTGGGAGACCCAGTACTTC. The chain joins TRBV28 to TRBJ2-5; 9 nucleotides match TRBD2. CDR3 length: 15 amino acids. Germline CDR1 MDHEN, CDR2 SYDVKM. V shed 8 bases, J shed 5 bases, and the junction held 12 bases outside the gene matches.

There are a few counts of this clone. The chain employs TRBV6-2 or TRBV6-3 and TRBJ2-7; 7 nucleotides align to TRBD2. Per the germline V gene, CDR1 is MNHEY and CDR2 is SVGEGT. The CDR3 consists of 14 residues. The V gene end was trimmed by 0 bases and the J gene end by 1 base; junction bases not matched to a gene: 0. CDR3 bases: TGTGCCAGCAGTTACTCGCGGGAGTCCTACGAGCAGTACTTC. This codes for CASSYSRESYEQYF.

The rearrangement joins TRBV7-9 to TRBJ1-3; D gene uncertain. CDR1 SEHNR and CDR2 FQNEAQ come from the germline V gene (reference sequence). This CDR3 has 14 residues. V was pared by 6 bases and J by 1 base, with 10 bases between. The CDR3, as DNA: TGTGCCAGCAGAGCGGCCGGATCTGGAAACACCATATATTTT. It codes for CASRAAGSGNTIYF.

This clone was recorded once. This chain joins TRBV11-2 and TRBJ2-2; D not certain. With 0 bases removed from V and 8 bases from J, the gap between germline ends came to 10 bases. The V gene's germline CDR1 is SGHAT and CDR2 FQNNGV. There are 14 residues in the CDR3. CDR3 sequence: CASSLEGSQGELFF. The DNA of the CDR3 is TGTGCCAGCAGCTTAGAGGGCAGTCAGGGGGAGCTGTTTTTT. The entire variable domain, with the rest obtained from reference TRBV11-2 and TRBJ2-2, is as follows: EAGVAQSPRYKIIEKRQSVAFWCNPISGHATLYWYQQILGQGPKLLIQFQNNGVVDDSQLPKDRFSAERLKGVDSTLKIQPAKLEDSAVYLCASSLEGSQGELFFGEGSRLTVL.

V and J are TRBV19 and TRBJ1-4; the match to TRBD1 covers 8 bases. This CDR3 is 14 amino acids long. In germline, CDR1 is LNHDA, CDR2 SQIVND (reference sequence). With 5 bases clipped from V and 8 bases from J, the junction kept 7 bases outside the gene matches. The CDR3 nucleotides read TGTGCCAGTAGTCTCGACAGGGGAAAGGAAAAACTGTTTTTT. Its protein is CASSLDRGKEKLFF.

The chain carries TRBV28 and TRBJ1-1, with unresolved D. The length of the CDR3 is 12 residues. Deletions cut 3 bases from V and 5 bases from J, with 7 bases between. Per germline, CDR1 MDHEN and CDR2 SYDVKM. This CDR3 is CASSLYLTEAFF. The CDR3 region has the DNA TGTGCCAGCAGTTTGTATCTGACTGAAGCTTTCTTT.

The chain links TRBV6-5 to TRBJ1-5; D gene uncertain. This CDR3 has 15 residues. The V end was cut by 0 bases, the J end by 7 bases, with 13 bases between. Per the germline V gene, CDR1 is MNHEY and CDR2 is SVGAGI. DNA of the CDR3: TGTGCCAGCAGTTACTCAGGAGGGTCCGGCCAGCCCCAGCATTTT. Protein sequence: CASSYSGGSGQPQHF.

V and J are TRBV7-9 and TRBJ2-5; 8 positions match TRBD1. Germline loops: CDR1 SEHNR, CDR2 FQNEAQ (reference sequence). The junction had 4 bases not matched to a gene; V was cut back by 2 bases and J by 5 bases. The CDR3 is made up of 14 amino acids. CDR3 sequence (DNA): TGTGCCAGCAGCTTACGACAGGGGTGGGAGACCCAGTACTTC. This gives the protein CASSLRQGWETQYF.

This clone showed up just a few times. This chain connects TRBV19 to TRBJ1-5; 11 positions agree with TRBD1. V lost 3 bases, J lost 0 bases, and 7 bases stayed unmatched. Per the germline V gene, CDR1 is LNHDA and CDR2 is SQIVND (reference sequence). The CDR3 covers 18 residues. The CDR3 protein is CASSIRDRGTYSNQPQHF. DNA for the CDR3: TGTGCCAGTAGTATTCGGGACAGGGGGACCTATAGCAATCAGCCCCAGCATTTT.

V gene TRBV5-1 combines with J gene TRBJ1-1; D remains unclear. This CDR3 has 16 residues. V was trimmed by 5 bases and J by 3 bases, leaving 20 bases between them. Germline V gives CDR1 SGHRS, CDR2 YFSETQ. The CDR3 nucleotides read TGCGCCAGCAGTTTGTCGGGGATCGCGAGTGACACTGAAGCTTTCTTT. Amino acid sequence: CASSLSGIASDTEAFF.

V gene TRBV7-3 combines with J gene TRBJ2-3; TRBD2 might be the D (6 bases). V gave up 3 bases and J gave up 1 base, with 8 bases separating them. CDR3 length: 14 residues. Germline assignment: CDR1 SGHTA and CDR2 FQGTGA. CDR3 bases: TGTGCCAGCAGCTTGGCTAGCGGCACAGATACGCAGTATTTT. Encoded protein: CASSLASGTDTQYF.

This chain connects TRBV3-1 (or the pseudogene TRBV3-2) to TRBJ2-3, with TRBD2 matching 16 bases. Germline CDR1 reads LGHDT; CDR2 reads YNNKEL (reference sequence). This CDR3 has 20 residues. V was pared by 4 bases and J by 3 bases, with 13 bases of the junction left unmatched. This CDR3 reads CASSPISTGLAGGGTDTQYF. CDR3 bases: TGTGCCAGCAGCCCAATTTCTACGGGACTAGCGGGAGGGGGGACAGATACGCAGTATTTT.

The chain joins TRBV24-1 to TRBJ2-7, with a weak D call TRBD2 (6 bases). This CDR3 comprises 16 residues. From germline, CDR1 is KGHDR and CDR2 SFDVKD. V was cut by 2 bases and J by 1 base, with 14 bases left in between. CDR3 loop: CATSDWGGMRSYEQYF. CDR3 coding DNA: TGTGCCACCAGTGATTGGGGCGGGATGAGGTCCTACGAGCAGTACTTC.

J is TRBJ1-5 and V is TRBV2; D is possibly TRBD1 (6 bases). The germline V and J ends were trimmed by 6 bases and 2 bases, with 11 bases remaining between them. CDR1 and CDR2 from the germline V gene are SNHLY and FYNNEI. The CDR3 loop spans 14 amino acids. Written as DNA, the CDR3 is TGTGCCAGCAGCGACAGGACAGGCAATCAGCCCCAGCATTTT. Residues: CASSDRTGNQPQHF.

The chain recombines TRBV27 with TRBJ2-7; possibly TRBD1 for D (5 bases). V gave up 2 bases and J gave up 3 bases, with 11 bases separating them. This CDR3 is built from 14 residues. Looked up from germline, CDR1 is MNHEY and CDR2 is SMNVEV (reference sequence). The CDR3 is CASSLRQGDYEQYF. For the CDR3, the DNA is TGTGCCAGCAGTTTACGGCAGGGTGACTACGAGCAGTACTTC.

This clone was picked up many times. This chain uses TRBV6-5 with TRBJ2-3; D might be TRBD2 (5 bases). Trimming left V 6 bases short and J 4 bases short, with 14 bases between. The CDR3 runs to 14 residues. Per the germline V gene, CDR1 is MNHEY and CDR2 is SVGAGI. The chain's CDR3 is CASSAGKAPDTQYF. The CDR3, as DNA: TGTGCCAGCAGCGCCGGGAAAGCTCCAGATACGCAGTATTTT.

The chain joins TRBV6-1 to TRBJ2-1, with TRBD2 identical over 12 bases. The CDR3 length is 13 residues. After removal of 0 bases from V and 15 bases from J, the junction contained 3 bases not matched to a gene. Germline CDR1 MNHNS, CDR2 SASEGT. The CDR3 DNA is TGTGCCAGCAGTGAAGCGCTAGCGGGAGGGATGTTCTTC. Protein sequence: CASSEALAGGMFF.

This chain connects TRBV30 to TRBJ1-2, with 7 bases lining up with TRBD1. V lost 4 bases and J lost 8; bases outside the gene matches: 4. CDR3 length: 11 amino acids. Looked up from germline, CDR1 is GTSNPN and CDR2 is SVGIG (reference sequence). This chain's CDR3 is CAWKGAGGYTF. In DNA, the CDR3 is TGTGCCTGGAAGGGGGCGGGCGGCTACACCTTC.

This clone turned up a few times. The J gene is TRBJ2-2, the V gene TRBV7-6, with D maybe TRBD2 (7 bases). Germline V gives CDR1 SGHVS, CDR2 FNYEAQ. This CDR3 contains 17 residues. Trimming removed 3 bases at V and 1 base at J, with 15 bases between. Here the CDR3 DNA reads TGTGCCAGCAGCTTTCCTAAGGGGGGGCGGAACACCGGGGAGCTGTTTTTT. Its protein product is CASSFPKGGRNTGELFF. Combining the CDR3 with reference TRBV7-6 and TRBJ2-2 gives the whole variable domain GAGVSQSPRYKVTKRGQDVALRCDPISGHVSLYWYRQALGQGPEFLTYFNYEAQQDKSGLPNDRFSAERPEGSISTLTIQRTEQRDSAMYRCASSFPKGGRNTGELFFGEGSRLTVL.

V gene TRBV4-2 combines with J gene TRBJ1-2; D unresolved. Trimming shortened V by 4 bases and J by 2 bases, and 8 bases separated the two germline ends. The CDR3 covers 13 residues. Looked up from germline, CDR1 is LGHNA and CDR2 is YNFKEQ. The CDR3 coding sequence is TGTGCCAGCAGCCTGGGGAGAAACTATGGCTACACCTTC. It translates to CASSLGRNYGYTF.

The rearrangement uses TRBV19 and TRBJ1-5; 7 positions agree with TRBD1. This CDR3 spans 15 amino acids. The ends lost 5 bases at V and 0 bases at J; junction bases unmatched: 4. The germline CDR1 and CDR2 sequences are LNHDA and SQIVND (reference sequence). The CDR3 here is CASSQQGYSNQPQHF. CDR3 DNA: TGTGCCAGTAGTCAACAGGGGTATAGCAATCAGCCCCAGCATTTT.

This clone has only a few counts. This chain uses TRBV5-3 with TRBJ2-7; TRBD2 matches 14 bases. TRBV5-3 belongs to the ORF category, with a function that is uncertain. CDR3 length: 15 residues. V lost 4 bases to trimming and J lost 1 base; unmatched junction nucleotides: 1. The CDR3 DNA is TGTGCCAGAAGCGGGACTAGCGGGAGTTCCTACGAGCAGTACTTC. This translates into CARSGTSGSSYEQYF.

The J gene is TRBJ1-5, the V gene TRBV10-3; 11 bases align to TRBD1. CDR1 and CDR2 (germline): ENHRY, SYGVKD. V was clipped by 6 bases and J by 1 base; unmatched bases: 8. CDR3 size: 17 residues. The CDR3 here is CAISTGTGGMSNQPQHF. DNA for the CDR3: TGTGCCATCAGCACCGGGACAGGGGGAATGAGCAATCAGCCCCAGCATTTT.

The chain links TRBV5-5 to TRBJ1-5; D is perhaps TRBD1 (5 bases). Germline assignment: CDR1 SGHKS and CDR2 YYEKEE (reference sequence). Deletions cut 3 bases from V and 0 bases from J, with 19 bases between. The CDR3 loop spans 18 amino acids. The DNA for the CDR3 is TGTGCCAGCAGCTCAGAGGTGAATACCGGACATAGCAATCAGCCCCAGCATTTT. Encoded protein: CASSSEVNTGHSNQPQHF.

This clone was seen once. V usage is TRBV5-1 and J usage is TRBJ2-1, with 10 nucleotides matching TRBD2. CDR1 and CDR2 from the germline V gene are SGHRS and YFSETQ. The CDR3 sequence is 16 residues long. Germline trimming cut 3 bases from V and 8 bases from J; bases unmatched to any gene: 11. CDR3 DNA sequence: TGCGCCAGCAGCTCACGGAGGCTAGCGGGGGACTATGAGCAGTTCTTC. It is translated as CASSSRRLAGDYEQFF.

This clone was picked up a small number of times. The chain employs TRBV10-2 and TRBJ1-6; D unresolved. V was pared by 6 bases and J by 0 bases, with 6 bases between. The CDR3 spans 14 residues. The germline gives CDR1 WSHSY, CDR2 SAAADI. The CDR3 loop is CASRQNSYNSPLHF. CDR3 sequence (DNA): TGCGCCAGCAGACAGAACTCCTATAATTCACCCCTCCACTTT.

V and J are TRBV2 and TRBJ2-2, with D tentatively TRBD2 (5 bases). CDR1 is SNHLY, CDR2 FYNNEI, per germline. CDR3 size: 12 residues. Deletions cut 6 bases from V and 3 bases from J, with 5 bases between. In DNA form, the CDR3 reads TGTGCCAGCAGGCGGGACACCGGGGAGCTGTTTTTT. Its protein product is CASRRDTGELFF.

Turning to this clone: Additional DNA sequences in this sample encode the identical CDR3. This sequence joins TRBV5-4 and TRBJ2-1, with TRBD2 matching 8 bases. The CDR3 is 16 residues long. Germline V gene sequence: CDR1 SGHNT, CDR2 YYREEE (reference sequence). V dropped 4 bases and J dropped 4; count of bases not matched to a gene: 10. CDR3 sequence reads: CASSPRAGEGYNEQFF. As DNA, the CDR3 is TGTGCCAGCAGCCCCAGAGCGGGAGAGGGGTACAATGAGCAGTTCTTC.

This chain links TRBV5-5 with TRBJ2-3; 9 nucleotides match TRBD1. The germline V gene has CDR1 SGHKS and CDR2 YYEKEE (reference sequence). The CDR3 is 18 amino acids. The J segment lost 0 bases and the V segment lost 3 bases, leaving 11 bases of the junction unmatched. This chain's CDR3 is CASSSSHAGTGSTDTQYF. In nucleotides, the CDR3 is TGTGCCAGCAGCTCCAGTCATGCTGGGACAGGGAGCACAGATACGCAGTATTTT. Drawing the rest from reference TRBV5-5 and TRBJ2-3, the complete variable domain is DAGVTQSPTHLIKTRGQQVTLRCSPISGHKSVSWYQQVLGQGPQFIFQYYEKEERGRGNFPDRFSARQFPNYSSELNVNALLLGDSALYLCASSSSHAGTGSTDTQYFGPGTRLTVL.

J is TRBJ1-5 and V is TRBV6-5; TRBD1 agrees at 8 bases. CDR3 length equals 15 residues. Trimming took 5 bases from V and 4 from J; bases not matched to a gene: 7. CDR1 is MNHEY, CDR2 SVGAGI, per germline. The CDR3 sequence is CASSPDRGKNQPQHF. The CDR3 DNA reads as TGTGCCAGCAGTCCCGACAGGGGCAAAAATCAGCCCCAGCATTTT.

The chain is built from TRBV2 and TRBJ2-5, with 7 bases lining up with TRBD2. This CDR3 is 15 amino acids long. The ends lost 3 bases at V and 3 bases at J; junction bases unmatched: 7. Germline V gene lookup returns CDR1 SNHLY and CDR2 FYNNEI. CDR3 loop: CASSENGLGKETQYF. The DNA for the CDR3 is TGTGCCAGCAGTGAGAATGGACTAGGGAAAGAGACCCAGTACTTC.

V is TRBV6-5 and J is TRBJ2-2; 7 nucleotides match TRBD1. The ends lost 2 bases at V and 5 bases at J; junction bases unmatched: 5. The CDR3 covers 15 residues. Germline CDR1 MNHEY, CDR2 SVGAGI. The CDR3 reads CASSYRGPRTGELFF. The CDR3 DNA sequence: TGTGCCAGCAGTTACAGGGGGCCGAGGACCGGGGAGCTGTTTTTT.